In its sample, the clone carrying this TCR beta chain was seen many times. Its matching antigen is unknown. The sample belongs to a study of CD8 T cells in ankylosing spondylitis. General study points: Reportedly, disease-linked clones are significantly enriched in ankylosing spondylitis patients' matched synovial fluid. Clones linked to the disease showed a CD8+ phenotype. They occurred at relatively low frequencies in peripheral blood. A TCR beta motif of about eight highly homologous variants appeared characteristic of ankylosing spondylitis blood.

Preparation of TCR beta libraries was done by quantitative 5'-RACE with molecular barcodes. In TCRdb, the 5' RACE reads were re-called with MiXCR into one record per CDR3 protein. The top ten clones hold roughly 4.5% of a sample with 130,000 or so distinct CDR3 sequences, roughly an eighth of them seen once. The CDR3 totals 14 residues. Between the trimmed V and J ends, which lost 1 base and 4 bases, there was a span of 11 bases. Germline values: CDR1 SGHDT, CDR2 YYEEEE. The sample was blood, either unsorted or a sorted T cell fraction (not recorded which). V is TRBV5-6 and J is TRBJ1-2, with TRBD1 as a possible D gene (5 bases). The sequence derives from a female donor with ankylosing spondylitis or in good health (not recorded which). The CDR3 DNA reads as TGTGCCAGCAGCTTGCGGGACCTGAGCTATGGCTACACCTTC. Protein sequence: CASSLRDLSYGYTF. The full variable domain, with the rest looked up from reference TRBV5-6 and TRBJ1-2, is DAGVTQSPTHLIKTRGQQVTLRCSPKSGHDTVSWYQQALGQGPQFIFQYYEEEERQRGNFPDRFSGHQFPNYSSELNVNALLLGDSALYLCASSLRDLSYGYTFGSGTRLTVV.